A single sample is the source of the 32 T cell receptor beta chains below, sequenced in a study of T cells after yellow fever vaccination. TCRdb re-derived calls from the 5' RACE reads in MiXCR, one entry per CDR3 protein. The sample carries 250,000 or so distinct CDR3 sequences, roughly 6.8% recorded once. Source: CD4+ T cells sorted from PBMCs, taken on the day of the yellow fever booster vaccination. The receptors stem from a man aged 25-45 years who received the YFV17D yellow fever vaccine.

The gene calls are TRBV20-1 and TRBJ1-2; D may be TRBD1 (5 bases). This CDR3 spans 11 amino acids. V gave up 5 bases and J gave up 5 bases, with 9 bases separating them. Germline CDR1 and CDR2: DFQATT and SNEGSKA (reference sequence). CDR3 amino acids: CSARGIYGYTF. Here the CDR3 DNA reads TGCAGTGCTCGGGGGATTTATGGCTACACCTTC.

This clonotype showed up just a few times. The chain employs TRBV7-2 and TRBJ2-2; possibly TRBD2 for D (5 bases). The CDR3 runs 15 residues. CDR1 is SGHTA and CDR2 is FQGNSA in the germline V gene. V lost 3 bases, J lost 4 bases, and 12 bases lay in between. This CDR3 is CASSFEGVGTGELFF. The CDR3 nucleotides are TGTGCCAGCAGCTTCGAGGGAGTTGGCACCGGGGAGCTGTTTTTT.

The chain couples TRBV29-1 to TRBJ2-2; perhaps TRBD1 as D (6 bases). Trimming pared 3 bases from V and 6 bases from J, leaving 17 bases between. This CDR3 is built from 15 residues. CDR1 and CDR2 from the germline V gene are SQVTM and ANQGSEA. The CDR3 sequence is CSVESGTRVPGELFF. Written as DNA, the CDR3 is TGCAGCGTTGAGTCTGGGACAAGGGTCCCCGGGGAGCTGTTTTTT.

The chain carries TRBV20-1 and TRBJ1-5; D possibly corresponds to TRBD1 (5 bases). The ends were cut back, 3 bases at V and 0 bases at J, with 9 bases in the middle. There are 14 residues in the CDR3. CDR1 DFQATT and CDR2 SNEGSKA come from the germline V gene (reference sequence). CDR3: CSASGAISNQPQHF. CDR3 DNA: TGCAGTGCTAGCGGGGCGATTAGCAATCAGCCCCAGCATTTT.

This clonotype was seen once. A single base separates this from a much larger clone, so it may be a read error. The genes are TRBV7-4 and TRBJ2-1; the D gene could be TRBD1 or TRBD2 (5 bases each). Germline V gene sequence: CDR1 SGHVT, CDR2 SQSDAQ. This CDR3 spans 16 amino acids. The V end was cut by 5 bases, the J end by 9 bases, with 23 bases between. The CDR3 DNA reads as TGTGCCAGCAGCCCAACAACGGGACGTTGTACCTCTGAGCAGTTCTTC. Residues: CASSPTTGRCTSEQFF.

The chain carries TRBV6-2 or TRBV6-3 and TRBJ2-7; 12 positions match TRBD2. CDR1 is MNHEY, CDR2 SVGEGT, per germline. This CDR3 is built from 16 residues. J lost 3 bases, V lost 8 bases, and 11 bases had no gene match. CDR3 sequence (DNA): TGTGCCAGCGGGGGGCTGACTAGCGGGAGTCTCTACGAGCAGTACTTC. The encoded protein is CASGGLTSGSLYEQYF.

This clonotype was recorded at least ten times. This chain links TRBV29-1 with TRBJ2-7; 9 nucleotides agree with TRBD2. This CDR3 contains 14 residues. Germline V gene data show CDR1 as SQVTM and CDR2 as ANQGSEA. V trimming: 7 bases; J trimming: 2 bases; junction bases outside the gene matches: 9. The CDR3 sequence is CSAGVTSGPYEQYF. CDR3 DNA: TGCAGCGCAGGAGTGACTAGCGGTCCCTACGAGCAGTACTTC.

This clonotype has ten or more counts. The V and J genes are TRBV29-1 and TRBJ2-1; 8 bases are shared with TRBD1. The CDR3 spans 14 residues. The germline V gene encodes CDR1 SQVTM and CDR2 ANQGSEA. Germline trimming cut 7 bases from V and 5 bases from J; bases unmatched to any gene: 10. The CDR3: CSADRDRLNNEQFF. CDR3 sequence (DNA): TGCAGCGCGGACCGGGACAGGCTAAACAATGAGCAGTTCTTC.

This clonotype was seen ten or more times. The chain combines TRBV28 with TRBJ2-4; D possibly corresponds to TRBD1 (5 bases). The V end lost 5 bases, the J end lost 0 bases, and 11 bases lay between the germline ends. Germline V CDR1 and CDR2: MDHEN, SYDVKM. This CDR3 comprises 15 residues. The CDR3 nucleotides are TGTGCCAGCAGTCTCCAGGGATTAGCCAAAAACATTCAGTACTTC. Amino acids: CASSLQGLAKNIQYF.

This chain joins TRBV23-1 and TRBJ2-1, with D uncertain. Being an ORF, TRBV23-1 has a function that is uncertain. This CDR3 comprises 13 residues. The V and J ends lost 6 bases and 9 bases respectively, with 15 bases between them. The chain's CDR3 is CASRHQLRGEQFF. For the CDR3, the DNA is TGCGCCAGCAGGCACCAGTTGCGCGGTGAGCAGTTCTTC.

This clonotype came up many times. V gene TRBV20-1 combines with J gene TRBJ2-5; D is tentatively TRBD1 or TRBD2 (5 bases each). Germline loops: CDR1 DFQATT, CDR2 SNEGSKA (reference sequence). Trimming left V 3 bases short and J 5 bases short, with 13 bases between. The CDR3 spans 13 residues. The CDR3 spells CSASGPGLETQYF. In DNA, the CDR3 is TGCAGTGCTAGTGGGCCGGGGCTTGAGACCCAGTACTTC.

This clonotype showed up just a few times. The chain combines TRBV19 with TRBJ1-6; D remains ambiguous. Trimming removed 6 bases from V and 11 bases from J, with 8 bases in between. CDR3 length: 11 residues. Germline-derived CDR1 and CDR2 are LNHDA and SQIVND (reference sequence). CDR3 in DNA: TGTGCCAGTAGCCACGGGACACCCCTCCACTTT. Protein sequence: CASSHGTPLHF.

This clonotype has ten or more counts. An end of the junction differs from the germline gene, which may be a read error. CDR3 amino acids: CSVGQGSSGANVLTF. The CDR3 DNA follows: TGCAGTGTTGGACAGGGAAGCTCTGGGGCCAACGTCCTGACTTTC. V and J are TRBV29-1 and TRBJ2-6, with 8 bases identical to TRBD1. Germline V gives CDR1 SQVTM, CDR2 ANQGSEA. The CDR3 consists of 15 residues.

This sequence joins TRBV3-1 and TRBJ1-5; D ambiguous. The CDR3 consists of 14 residues. V was pared by 1 base and J by 5 bases, with 9 bases between. The germline V gene has CDR1 LGHDT and CDR2 YNNKEL (reference sequence). Written as DNA, the CDR3 is TGTGCCAGCAGCCAAGCTAGTGGTTATCAGCCCCAGCATTTT. Translated: CASSQASGYQPQHF.

There are many counts of this clonotype. The chain recombines TRBV5-1 with TRBJ2-3; D gene uncertain. The V end lost 1 base, the J end lost 3 bases, and 6 bases lay between the germline ends. Germline lookup yields CDR1 SGHRS and CDR2 YFSETQ. The CDR3 extends over 13 amino acids. CDR3 residues: CASSLKGTDTQYF. Here the CDR3 DNA reads TGCGCCAGCAGCTTGAAAGGGACAGATACGCAGTATTTT. Full variable domain (rest looked up from reference TRBV5-1 and TRBJ2-3): KAGVTQTPRYLIKTRGQQVTLSCSPISGHRSVSWYQQTPGQGLQFLFEYFSETQRNKGNFPGRFSGRQFSNSRSEMNVSTLELGDSALYLCASSLKGTDTQYFGPGTRLTVL.

Only a few counts were recorded for this clonotype. The rearrangement joins TRBV6-6 to TRBJ2-7; no clear D. The CDR3 is made up of 12 amino acids. The germline V gene has CDR1 MNHNY and CDR2 SVGAGI (reference sequence). With 5 bases removed from V and 2 bases from J, the gap between germline ends came to 7 bases. CDR3 DNA sequence: TGTGCCAGCAGTAAATCCACCTACGAGCAGTACTTC. Translating it yields CASSKSTYEQYF.

This clonotype was seen many times. This chain connects TRBV30 to TRBJ2-5; 7 bases map to TRBD1. V trimming: 0 bases; J trimming: 1 base; junction bases outside the gene matches: 5. The germline V gene has CDR1 GTSNPN and CDR2 SVGIG (reference sequence). The CDR3 is made up of 15 amino acids. CDR3 region: CAWSVGQGVQETQYF. The CDR3, as DNA: TGTGCCTGGAGTGTAGGGCAGGGGGTCCAAGAGACCCAGTACTTC.

This clonotype came up a few times. The chain combines TRBV19 with TRBJ2-7, with D hard to call. The length of the CDR3 is 15 residues. V dropped 4 bases and J dropped 4 bases, with 17 bases sitting between them. Per germline, CDR1 LNHDA and CDR2 SQIVND (reference sequence). CDR3 sequence: CASSTVAATPYEQYF. The CDR3 nucleotides read TGTGCCAGTAGTACGGTAGCAGCGACCCCTTACGAGCAGTACTTC. The entire variable domain, with the rest obtained from reference TRBV19 and TRBJ2-7, is as follows: DGGITQSPKYLFRKEGQNVTLSCEQNLNHDAMYWYRQDPGQGLRLIYYSQIVNDFQKGDIAEGYSVSREKKESFPLTVTSAQKNPTAFYLCASSTVAATPYEQYFGPGTRLTVT.

This sequence joins TRBV5-5 and TRBJ1-4, with a possible D match to TRBD1 (5 bases). The CDR3 has 14 amino acids. Germline V gives CDR1 SGHKS, CDR2 YYEKEE (reference sequence). Trimming pared 3 bases from V and 8 bases from J, leaving 14 bases between. For the CDR3, the DNA is TGTGCCAGCAGCTGGCCGGCCGCAGGGGAAAAACTGTTTTTT. This gives the protein CASSWPAAGEKLFF.

CDR3 sequence reads: CASSLGQGNTGELFF. For the CDR3, the DNA is TGCGCCAGCAGCCTGGGACAGGGTAACACCGGGGAGCTGTTTTTT. The chain uses TRBV5-1 and TRBJ2-2, with 9 bases identical to TRBD1. Germline loops: CDR1 SGHRS, CDR2 YFSETQ. The CDR3 has 15 amino acids. V gave up 4 bases and J gave up 2 bases; unmatched junction bases: 3.

A remark on this clonotype: One end of the junction fails to match germline, which may point to a read error. The chain recombines TRBV15 with TRBJ2-4; 7 bases are shared with TRBD2. Looked up from germline, CDR1 is LNHNV and CDR2 is YYDKDF (reference sequence). This CDR3 spans 12 amino acids. CDR3 region: CATSRDPLAVQF. The CDR3 DNA is TGTGCCACCAGCAGAGATCCCCTAGCGGTCCAATTC.

The chain has TRBV20-1 and TRBJ2-5, with D tentatively TRBD2 (6 bases). Deletions cut 3 bases from V and 6 bases from J, with 23 bases between. CDR1 is DFQATT, CDR2 SNEGSKA, per germline (reference sequence). CDR3 size: 16 residues. CDR3 in DNA: TGCAGTGCTAGCCTGACCTGGGGTAGCGGCGGCCAGACCCAGTACTTC. It translates to CSASLTWGSGGQTQYF.

The rearrangement links TRBV6-5 to TRBJ2-5; 7 bases are a match to TRBD2. The CDR3 sequence is 12 residues long. Germline CDR1 MNHEY, CDR2 SVGAGI. V lost 5 bases, J lost 7 bases, and 4 bases stayed unmatched. The CDR3 sequence: CASSRSGGTQYF. The CDR3 DNA reads as TGTGCCAGCAGTCGCTCGGGGGGGACCCAGTACTTC.

This chain joins TRBV7-8 and TRBJ2-7; 8 nucleotides align to TRBD2. The CDR3 has 13 residues. V lost 6 bases and J lost 4; bases outside the gene matches: 5. CDR1 SGHVS and CDR2 FQNEAQ come from the germline V gene. CDR3 DNA: TGTGCCAGCAGGGGACTAGTCCAATACGAGCAGTACTTC. This codes for CASRGLVQYEQYF.

This CDR3 reads CASSYTDTRGGEKLFF. Written as DNA, the CDR3 is TGTGCCAGCAGTTACACCGATACCCGGGGGGGTGAAAAACTGTTTTTT. The gene calls are TRBV6-5 and TRBJ1-4, with D possibly being TRBD1 (5 bases). Germline values: CDR1 MNHEY, CDR2 SVGAGI. The CDR3 loop spans 16 amino acids. Trimming removed 2 bases from V and 7 bases from J, with 17 bases in between.

In this sample, this clonotype turned up many times. This chain uses TRBV20-1 with TRBJ2-1; 9 nucleotides align to TRBD2. The CDR3 is 13 amino acids. V gave up 2 bases and J gave up 7 bases; unmatched junction bases: 3. Germline loops: CDR1 DFQATT, CDR2 SNEGSKA (reference sequence). This CDR3 reads CSARLAGFNEQFF. In nucleotides, the CDR3 is TGCAGTGCTAGACTAGCGGGATTTAATGAGCAGTTCTTC.

The table lists this clonotype with a few counts. The V gene is TRBV7-2, the J gene TRBJ2-1; D might be TRBD2 (5 bases). V gave up 6 bases and J gave up 7 bases, with 13 bases separating them. Germline lookup yields CDR1 SGHTA and CDR2 FQGNSA. This CDR3 comprises 13 residues. CDR3 amino acids: CASRFSSGNEQFF. The CDR3 DNA follows: TGTGCCAGCAGATTCTCCAGCGGTAATGAGCAGTTCTTC. Complete variable domain (other parts from reference TRBV7-2 and TRBJ2-1): GAGVSQSPSNKVTEKGKDVELRCDPISGHTALYWYRQSLGQGLEFLIYFQGNSAPDKSGLPSDRFSAERTGGSVSTLTIQRTQQEDSAVYLCASRFSSGNEQFFGPGTRLTVL.

This clonotype was seen many times. The V gene is TRBV10-3, the J gene TRBJ2-5; D might be TRBD1 or TRBD2, each matching 5 bases. The ends were cut back, 6 bases at V and 1 base at J, with 15 bases in the middle. Germline CDR1 is ENHRY and CDR2 is SYGVKD. This CDR3 is 15 amino acids long. The CDR3 DNA reads TGTGCCATCAGAGCCGGGACCCTCGTCCAAGAGACCCAGTACTTC. The encoded protein is CAIRAGTLVQETQYF.

The chain recombines TRBV20-1 with TRBJ1-6, with D hard to call. Per the germline V gene, CDR1 is DFQATT and CDR2 is SNEGSKA (reference sequence). The CDR3 runs 14 residues. The V and J ends lost 2 bases and 10 bases respectively, with 15 bases between them. The CDR3 sequence is CSARKRTLGSPLHF. The CDR3 DNA sequence: TGCAGTGCTAGAAAGCGGACCTTAGGCTCACCCCTCCACTTT.

V and J are TRBV7-2 and TRBJ2-7; perhaps TRBD1 as D (6 bases). Trimming pared 3 bases from V and 12 bases from J, leaving 18 bases between. The CDR3 runs to 13 residues. The germline CDR1 and CDR2 sequences are SGHTA and FQGNSA. The CDR3 sequence is CASSFHMTGGLYF. In DNA form, the CDR3 reads TGTGCCAGCAGCTTTCACATGACAGGCGGATTGTACTTC.

Only a few counts were recorded for this clonotype. The chain links TRBV6-1 to TRBJ2-1; TRBD2 matches 10 bases. Per the germline V gene, CDR1 is MNHNS and CDR2 is SASEGT. CDR3 size: 16 residues. V trimming: 4 bases; J trimming: 3 bases; junction bases outside the gene matches: 6. DNA for the CDR3: TGTGCCAGCAGTGCGGAAGCTAGCGGGGGCTACAATGAGCAGTTCTTC. Translating it yields CASSAEASGGYNEQFF.

This clonotype was recorded a few times. The V gene is TRBV23-1, the J gene TRBJ2-7; no clear D. TRBV23-1 is an ORF, and what it does is uncertain. The CDR3 totals 14 residues. Trimming removed 6 bases from V and 5 bases from J, with 17 bases in between. Here the CDR3 reads CASSPQVFIHEQYF. Here the CDR3 DNA reads TGCGCCAGCAGCCCACAAGTGTTCATCCACGAGCAGTACTTC.